The source of this T cell receptor (beta chain) is a study of control samples from healthy donors and cancer patients. CDR3 size: 16 residues. V lost 4 bases to trimming and J lost 0 bases; unmatched junction nucleotides: 6. Germline CDR1 is SGHRS and CDR2 is YFSETQ. Generated by immunoSEQ multiplex PCR, the TCRdb table keeps only in-frame clones and is missing some. The sample records approximately 51,000 clones, about four fifths being singletons. The sequencing input was blood. This chain joins TRBV5-1 and TRBJ2-7, with 11 bases identical to TRBD2. The sequence was obtained from a man between 65 and 85 years old in good health. CDR3 residues: CASSPLAGGYSYEQYF. The CDR3 region has the DNA TGCGCCAGCAGCCCTCTAGCGGGAGGTTACTCCTACGAGCAGTACTTC.